Ten or more counts support the clone carrying this T cell receptor (beta chain). Antigen specificity is unknown. Time point indicated: sample taken at primary tumor resection. The input material, whole RNA from tumor, nontumor lung or frozen PBMC, was sequenced unsorted. This specimen comes from a study of spatial heterogeneity in lung cancer. The germline CDR1 and CDR2 sequences are KGHDR and SFDVKD. This CDR3 is 17 amino acids long. J lost 0 bases, V lost 3 bases, and 6 bases had no gene match. TCRdb reanalysed the 5' RACE reads using MiXCR and keeps one entry per CDR3 protein. The sample lists approximately 10,000 distinct CDR3 sequences, around 6.3% occurring once. Findings of the study overall: Counts of expanded alpha and beta TCRs within tumors tracked the tumor nonsynonymous mutation count.

The rearrangement uses TRBV24-1 and TRBJ2-2; 7 nucleotides align to TRBD1. The specimen was lung tumor tissue, collected at surgery. The origin of this receptor is a female donor with early-stage non-small cell lung cancer. The CDR3 nucleotides are TGTGCCACCAGTGATCCCCCGGGACAGTCGAACACCGGGGAGCTGTTTTTT. It yields the protein CATSDPPGQSNTGELFF.